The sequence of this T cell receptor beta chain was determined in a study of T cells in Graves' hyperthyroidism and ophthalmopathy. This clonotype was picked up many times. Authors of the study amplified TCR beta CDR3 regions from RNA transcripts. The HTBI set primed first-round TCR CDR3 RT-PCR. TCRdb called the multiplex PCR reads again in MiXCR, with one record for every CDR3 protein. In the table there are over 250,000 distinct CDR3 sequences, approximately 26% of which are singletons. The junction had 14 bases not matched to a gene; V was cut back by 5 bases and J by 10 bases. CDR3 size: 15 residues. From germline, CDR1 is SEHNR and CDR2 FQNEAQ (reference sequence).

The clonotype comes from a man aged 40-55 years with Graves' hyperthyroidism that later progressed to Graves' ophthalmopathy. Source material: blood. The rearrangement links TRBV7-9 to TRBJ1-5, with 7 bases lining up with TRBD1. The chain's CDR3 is CASSPRGGHPLPQHF. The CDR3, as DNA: TGTGCCAGCAGCCCCAGGGGGGGCCACCCCCTCCCCCAGCATTTT.